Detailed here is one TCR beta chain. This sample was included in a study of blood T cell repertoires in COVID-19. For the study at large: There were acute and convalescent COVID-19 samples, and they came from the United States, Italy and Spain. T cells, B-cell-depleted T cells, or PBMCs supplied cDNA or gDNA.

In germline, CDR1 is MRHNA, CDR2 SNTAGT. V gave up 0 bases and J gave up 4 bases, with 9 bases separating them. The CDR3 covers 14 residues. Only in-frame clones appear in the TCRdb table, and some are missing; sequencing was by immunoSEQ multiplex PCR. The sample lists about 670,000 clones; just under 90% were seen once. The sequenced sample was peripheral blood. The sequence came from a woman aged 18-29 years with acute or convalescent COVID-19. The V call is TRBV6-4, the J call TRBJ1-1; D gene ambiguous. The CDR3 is CASSDSGRATEAFF. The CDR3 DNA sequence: TGTGCCAGCAGTGACTCCGGGAGGGCCACTGAAGCTTTCTTT.